One sample yielded the 29 T cell receptor beta chains listed below, sequenced in a study of blood T cell repertoires in COVID-19. The method was immunoSEQ multiplex PCR; TCRdb's version includes in-frame clones alone and lacks a portion of them. The table has more than 90,000 clones, around 79% seen once. The specimen was peripheral blood. All receptors derive from a man aged 50 to 60 with acute or convalescent COVID-19.

The CDR3, as DNA: TGCAGCGTAACGGGAGGGAACACTGAAGCTTTCTTT. Translation gives CSVTGGNTEAFF. V gene TRBV29-1 combines with J gene TRBJ1-1; D is uncertain. The CDR3 covers 12 residues. Trimming took 6 bases from V and 1 from J, leaving 9 bases between them. The germline CDR1 and CDR2 sequences are SQVTM and ANQGSEA.

The CDR3 DNA reads as TGTGCCAGCAGCTTAGAACAGGGGAGTAGCGGCTACACCTTC. Translated: CASSLEQGSSGYTF. The rearrangement links TRBV7-2 to TRBJ1-2; TRBD1 agrees at 7 bases. Per the germline V gene, CDR1 is SGHTA and CDR2 is FQGNSA. The ends lost 1 base at V and 8 bases at J; junction bases unmatched: 7. CDR3 length: 14 amino acids.

The V call is TRBV18, the J call TRBJ1-1; 7 bases align to TRBD1. The germline gives CDR1 KGHSH, CDR2 LQKENI. The ends lost 4 bases at V and 3 bases at J; junction bases unmatched: 2. The CDR3 is made up of 13 amino acids. CDR3 sequence: CASSLGTDTEAFF. The CDR3 DNA follows: TGTGCCAGCTCACTTGGGACAGACACTGAAGCTTTCTTT.

The chain joins TRBV11-3 to TRBJ2-7; no firm D call. The germline V gene has CDR1 SGHNT and CDR2 YENEEA. V was trimmed by 5 bases and J by 0 bases, leaving 17 bases between them. This CDR3 has 16 residues. The CDR3 sequence is CASSPRLTKRSYEQYF. CDR3 sequence (DNA): TGTGCCAGCAGCCCTCGACTGACGAAGCGCTCCTACGAGCAGTACTTC.

This clone was picked up many times. The V and J genes are TRBV2 and TRBJ2-7; a possible D gene is TRBD1 (6 bases). This CDR3 comprises 14 residues. V was cut by 7 bases and J by 7 bases, with 20 bases left in between. In germline, CDR1 is SNHLY, CDR2 FYNNEI. Here the CDR3 reads CASNSGTARGEQYF. CDR3 nucleotide sequence: TGTGCCAGCAACTCCGGGACGGCCAGGGGAGAGCAGTACTTC.

This clone was counted a few times. V is TRBV6-2 or TRBV6-3 and J is TRBJ1-5; 11 bases match TRBD1. This CDR3 is built from 17 residues. The V segment lost 2 bases and the J segment 3 bases; nucleotides outside the gene matches: 6. CDR1 MNHEY and CDR2 SVGEGT come from the germline V gene. The CDR3 protein is CASSYAPDRGPNQPQHF. The CDR3 DNA reads as TGTGCCAGCAGTTACGCTCCGGACAGGGGGCCCAATCAGCCCCAGCATTTT.

The chain recombines TRBV30 with TRBJ1-2; 8 nucleotides match TRBD1. The CDR3 extends over 13 amino acids. With V trimmed by 3 bases and J by 8 bases, 8 bases remained unmatched. Per the germline V gene, CDR1 is GTSNPN and CDR2 is SVGIG (reference sequence). The CDR3 DNA sequence: TGTGCCTGGAGCCGGGACAGGCCTACGGGCTACACCTTC. Translated, it gives CAWSRDRPTGYTF.

V is TRBV7-8 and J is TRBJ1-2; 7 positions match TRBD1. Losses at the gene ends were 7 bases for V and 0 bases for J; bases not matched to a gene: 8. The germline V gene has CDR1 SGHVS and CDR2 FQNEAQ. The CDR3 runs 15 residues. The CDR3 sequence is CASKGRGAANYGYTF. The CDR3, as DNA: TGTGCCAGCAAAGGCAGGGGGGCAGCTAACTATGGCTACACCTTC.

The chain has TRBV28 and TRBJ1-5; 10 bases agree with TRBD1. V shed 7 bases, J shed 4 bases, and the junction held 4 bases outside the gene matches. The germline V gene encodes CDR1 MDHEN and CDR2 SYDVKM. The CDR3 is made up of 14 amino acids. CDR3 loop: CASISGQGNQPQHF. CDR3 in DNA: TGTGCCAGCATTTCGGGACAGGGGAATCAGCCCCAGCATTTT. The variable domain in full, with the rest retrieved from reference TRBV28 and TRBJ1-5, is DVKVTQSSRYLVKRTGEKVFLECVQDMDHENMFWYRQDPGLGLRLIYFSYDVKMKEKGDIPEGYSVSREKKERFSLILESASTNQTSMYLCASISGQGNQPQHFGDGTRLSIL.

This clone has only one observation. The chain combines TRBV18 with TRBJ2-5; D is uncertain. Germline V gene lookup returns CDR1 KGHSH and CDR2 LQKENI. Trimming removed 3 bases from V and 1 base from J, with 9 bases in between. This CDR3 has 14 residues. In DNA form, the CDR3 reads TGTGCCAGCTCACCTCCCCTCCTCCAAGAGACCCAGTACTTC. It translates to CASSPPLLQETQYF.

The chain uses TRBV12-3 or TRBV12-4 and TRBJ2-2; the D gene is possibly TRBD1 (6 bases). This CDR3 contains 13 residues. V shed 2 bases and J shed 6 bases, with 7 bases lying between them. The CDR3 nucleotides are TGTGCCAGCAGTTTACAGGGGTCCGGGGAGCTGTTTTTT. This encodes CASSLQGSGELFF.

V and J are TRBV29-1 and TRBJ2-7, with 12 bases identical to TRBD1. The germline gives CDR1 SQVTM, CDR2 ANQGSEA. Losses at the gene ends were 1 base for V and 5 bases for J; bases not matched to a gene: 3. The CDR3 spans 14 residues. The CDR3 sequence is CSVEVGQGANEQYF. The CDR3, as DNA: TGCAGCGTTGAAGTGGGACAGGGGGCGAACGAGCAGTACTTC.

The chain carries TRBV7-9 and TRBJ1-3; no clear D gene. Trimming cost V 5 bases and J 0 bases, with 11 bases left between them. Germline CDR1 is SEHNR and CDR2 is FQNEAQ (reference sequence). This CDR3 comprises 15 residues. CDR3 residues: CASSLGLNSGNTIYF. The CDR3 nucleotides read TGTGCCAGCAGCCTAGGACTCAACTCTGGAAACACCATATATTTT.

This chain links TRBV2 with TRBJ2-1, with 11 bases matching TRBD2. With V trimmed by 10 bases and J by 2 bases, 4 bases remained unmatched. CDR1 is SNHLY, CDR2 FYNNEI, per germline. This CDR3 has 14 residues. The CDR3 region has the DNA TGTGCCATCCCACTAGCGGGGGCCTACAATGAGCAGTTCTTC. It specifies CAIPLAGAYNEQFF.

CDR3 amino acids: CASSVGSYSNQPQHF. In nucleotides, the CDR3 is TGTGCCAGCAGCGTAGGTAGCTATAGCAATCAGCCCCAGCATTTT. The chain couples TRBV9 to TRBJ1-5; D uncertain. This CDR3 spans 15 amino acids. CDR1 is SGDLS and CDR2 is YYNGEE in the germline V gene. With 0 bases removed from V and 0 bases from J, the gap between germline ends came to 7 bases.

This rearrangement joins TRBV5-1 to TRBJ2-5; 8 bases are shared with TRBD1. Germline values: CDR1 SGHRS, CDR2 YFSETQ. V shed 5 bases, J shed 5 bases, and the junction held 17 bases outside the gene matches. This CDR3 contains 17 residues. CDR3 amino acids: CASRDRGSAAVVETQYF. CDR3 sequence (DNA): TGCGCCAGCAGAGACAGGGGTTCAGCAGCTGTTGTGGAGACCCAGTACTTC. The full variable domain, with the rest looked up from reference TRBV5-1 and TRBJ2-5, is KAGVTQTPRYLIKTRGQQVTLSCSPISGHRSVSWYQQTPGQGLQFLFEYFSETQRNKGNFPGRFSGRQFSNSRSEMNVSTLELGDSALYLCASRDRGSAAVVETQYFGPGTRLLVL.

The V gene is TRBV7-3, the J gene TRBJ2-1; 10 positions agree with TRBD1. CDR1 is SGHTA and CDR2 is FQGTGA in the germline V gene. With 5 bases clipped from V and 7 bases from J, the junction kept 5 bases outside the gene matches. CDR3 length equals 14 residues. CDR3 in amino acids: CASSLRQGANEQFF. The CDR3 region has the DNA TGTGCCAGCAGCCTTCGACAGGGGGCGAATGAGCAGTTCTTC.

A few counts support this clone. This chain connects TRBV3-1 (or the pseudogene TRBV3-2) to TRBJ2-1; TRBD2 matches 7 bases. Per germline, CDR1 LGHDT and CDR2 YNNKEL (reference sequence). The CDR3 is made up of 17 amino acids. J lost 6 bases, V lost 0 bases, and 11 bases had no gene match. CDR3 DNA sequence: TGTGCCAGCAGCCAAGAATTTCTTTCCCGACTAGCCAATGAGCAGTTCTTC. It yields the protein CASSQEFLSRLANEQFF.

The chain carries TRBV3-1 (or the pseudogene TRBV3-2) and TRBJ2-2; D ambiguous. V gave up 2 bases and J gave up 6 bases, with 10 bases separating them. CDR3 length equals 14 residues. Germline V CDR1 and CDR2: LGHDT, YNNKEL (reference sequence). The CDR3 bases are TGTGCCAGCAGCCAAAACTTCGAGTCCGGGGAGCTGTTTTTT. This sequence encodes CASSQNFESGELFF.

In its sample, this clone was seen once. The CDR3, as DNA: TGCGCCAGCAGCCAAGATATACGACAGGGATTTTCCTACGAGCAGTACTTC. This codes for CASSQDIRQGFSYEQYF. The genes are TRBV4-1 and TRBJ2-7; 7 positions agree with TRBD1. CDR3 length equals 17 residues. Germline loops: CDR1 MGHRA, CDR2 YSYEKL. V lost 0 bases and J lost 1; bases outside the gene matches: 9.

This clone occurred a few times. The chain links TRBV28 to TRBJ2-2, with 14 bases lining up with TRBD2. This CDR3 is 17 amino acids long. Trimming cost V 6 bases and J 4 bases; bases outside gene matches: 7. Germline lookup yields CDR1 MDHEN and CDR2 SYDVKM. The CDR3 is CASRRTGLAGVTGELFF. The CDR3 DNA reads TGTGCCAGCAGGCGGACGGGACTAGCGGGAGTCACCGGGGAGCTGTTTTTT.

The genes are TRBV5-1 and TRBJ2-7; 11 positions match TRBD1. The CDR3 extends over 16 amino acids. Germline loops: CDR1 SGHRS, CDR2 YFSETQ. V lost 4 bases and J lost 7; bases outside the gene matches: 13. CDR3 bases: TGCGCCAGCAGCCCGGGACAGGGGGTGCCGGAGGGGGAGCAGTACTTC. Amino acid sequence: CASSPGQGVPEGEQYF.

This rearrangement joins TRBV29-1 to TRBJ1-6; D remains unclear. The CDR3 extends over 16 amino acids. V was cut by 5 bases and J by 8 bases, with 22 bases left in between. Germline CDR1 SQVTM, CDR2 ANQGSEA. The CDR3 sequence: CSVQKVRRPADSPLHF. The CDR3 nucleotides read TGCAGCGTTCAAAAAGTCCGCAGGCCCGCCGATTCACCCCTCCACTTT. Looking up the rest from reference TRBV29-1 and TRBJ1-6 gives the full variable domain: SAVISQKPSRDICQRGTSLTIQCQVDSQVTMMFWYRQQPGQSLTLIATANQGSEATYESGFVIDKFPISRPNLTFSTLTVSNMSPEDSSIYLCSVQKVRRPADSPLHFGNGTRLTVT.

The chain carries TRBV29-1 and TRBJ2-3; the D gene is possibly TRBD2 (6 bases). V dropped 3 bases and J dropped 1 base, with 8 bases sitting between them. Germline V CDR1 and CDR2: SQVTM, ANQGSEA. The CDR3 consists of 13 residues. The CDR3 reads CSVDSGGTDTQYF. CDR3 coding DNA: TGCAGCGTTGATTCGGGAGGCACAGATACGCAGTATTTT.

The chain employs TRBV9 and TRBJ1-1; D is unresolved. Germline values: CDR1 SGDLS, CDR2 YYNGEE. CDR3 length: 15 residues. The germline V and J ends were trimmed by 0 bases and 0 bases, with 9 bases remaining between them. CDR3 residues: CASSVVGVLNTEAFF. The CDR3 region has the DNA TGTGCCAGCAGCGTAGTCGGGGTTCTGAACACTGAAGCTTTCTTT.

The CDR3 nucleotides read TGTGCCAGCAGCTTAGCACTGGTGGTTAGCGGGGGGATATACGAGCAGTACTTC. Protein sequence: CASSLALVVSGGIYEQYF. This rearrangement joins TRBV7-9 to TRBJ2-7, with 10 bases matching TRBD2. The V gene's germline CDR1 is SEHNR and CDR2 FQNEAQ (reference sequence). This CDR3 comprises 18 residues. V shed 0 bases and J 4 bases; nucleotides not matched to a gene: 12. The full variable domain, with the rest looked up from reference TRBV7-9 and TRBJ2-7, is DTGVSQNPRHKITKRGQNVTFRCDPISEHNRLYWYRQTLGQGPEFLTYFQNEAQLEKSRLLSDRFSAERPKGSFSTLEIQRTEQGDSAMYLCASSLALVVSGGIYEQYFGPGTRLTVT.

This chain joins TRBV6-5 and TRBJ1-6; TRBD1 is a possible D gene (6 bases). V lost 2 bases and J lost 10, with 12 bases in between. This CDR3 comprises 14 residues. CDR1 and CDR2 (germline): MNHEY, SVGAGI. This CDR3 reads CASSYDRLGSPLHF. CDR3 coding DNA: TGTGCCAGCAGTTACGACAGGCTGGGGTCACCCCTCCACTTT.

This clone was detected only a few times. CDR3 residues: CASSLRTSGASYEQYF. DNA for the CDR3: TGCGCCAGCAGCCTAAGGACTAGCGGGGCTTCCTACGAGCAGTACTTC. The chain recombines TRBV4-1 with TRBJ2-7; 12 bases line up with TRBD2. Germline V gene sequence: CDR1 MGHRA, CDR2 YSYEKL. The CDR3 spans 16 residues. V was clipped by 4 bases and J by 1 base; unmatched bases: 5.

Here the CDR3 reads CASSLEGSSYEQYF. The DNA of the CDR3 is TGCGCCAGCAGCCTGGAAGGGAGTTCCTACGAGCAGTACTTC. The chain recombines TRBV5-1 with TRBJ2-7; tentatively, D is TRBD2 (5 bases). Germline loops: CDR1 SGHRS, CDR2 YFSETQ. V lost 4 bases, J lost 1 base, and 12 bases lay in between. The CDR3 runs 14 residues.